Following are 13 T cell receptor beta chains from one sample sequenced in a study of shared clonotypes between healthy human individuals. Profiling relied on immunoSEQ multiplex PCR, and the TCRdb table lists in-frame clones only, not all of them. In the table there are roughly 2.6 million clones, 90% to 95% of which are singletons. The sequencing input was naive CD4+ T cells sorted from blood. Subset reported: CD45RA+ positively selected. These receptors all stem from a young man in good health.

The chain joins TRBV7-2 to TRBJ2-7; 9 positions match TRBD2. The V segment lost 3 bases and the J segment 2 bases; nucleotides outside the gene matches: 2. Germline V gene lookup returns CDR1 SGHTA and CDR2 FQGNSA. The CDR3 totals 14 residues. In DNA form, the CDR3 reads TGTGCCAGCAGCTTGGGACTAGCCACCTACGAGCAGTACTTC. Its protein is CASSLGLATYEQYF.

V is TRBV1 and J is TRBJ2-1; the table calls TRBD2, which could not be checked here. TRBV1 is flagged as a pseudogene. The CDR3 runs 18 residues. In DNA form, the CDR3 reads TGCACCAGCAGCTCTCAGCCGGTGCTAGCGGGAGGCTACAATGAGCAGTTCTTC. This sequence encodes CTSSSQPVLAGGYNEQFF.

The genes are TRBV5-1 and TRBJ1-6; 9 nucleotides line up with TRBD1. The CDR3 runs 16 residues. Germline CDR1 reads SGHRS; CDR2 reads YFSETQ. Trimming removed 0 bases from V and 5 bases from J; junction bases left unmatched: 3. In DNA, the CDR3 is TGCGCCAGCAGCTTGGGGGGACAGGGAAATAATTCACCCCTCCACTTT. Translating it yields CASSLGGQGNNSPLHF.

The chain has TRBV6-5 and TRBJ1-1, with a weak D call TRBD1 (6 bases). The CDR3 runs to 15 residues. Per the germline V gene, CDR1 is MNHEY and CDR2 is SVGAGI. The V end was cut by 5 bases, the J end by 10 bases, with 23 bases between. CDR3 residues: CASSQLQWGPSGAFF. The CDR3 DNA reads TGTGCCAGCAGTCAACTCCAATGGGGGCCCAGTGGAGCTTTCTTT.

The sample holds one count of this clone. The chain recombines TRBV5-1 with TRBJ2-2; perhaps TRBD2 as D (6 bases). CDR3 size: 16 residues. CDR1 and CDR2 from the germline V gene are SGHRS and YFSETQ. The V end was cut by 4 bases, the J end by 0 bases, with 13 bases between. Written as DNA, the CDR3 is TGCGCCAGCAGCCCAAGCGGGTTTCCGAACACCGGGGAGCTGTTTTTT. Translated: CASSPSGFPNTGELFF.

About this clone itself: Other DNA sequences in this sample translate to the same CDR3. CDR3 sequence (DNA): TGTGCCAGCAGCCTGACAGGGGGCAACACCGGGGAGCTGTTTTTT. It specifies CASSLTGGNTGELFF. The J gene is TRBJ2-2, the V gene TRBV7-2; 10 nucleotides line up with TRBD1. In germline, CDR1 is SGHTA, CDR2 FQGNSA. V was clipped by 5 bases and J by 2 bases; unmatched bases: 2. The CDR3 spans 15 residues.

The chain combines TRBV7-2 with TRBJ2-6; D remains ambiguous. The germline CDR1 and CDR2 sequences are SGHTA and FQGNSA. V was cut by 0 bases and J by 2 bases, with 8 bases left in between. The CDR3 consists of 16 residues. In DNA, the CDR3 is TGTGCCAGCAGCTTAGCTAGGAGCCCTGGGGCCAACGTCCTGACTTTC. As protein: CASSLARSPGANVLTF.

This chain uses TRBV11-2 with TRBJ2-7; D might be TRBD1 (5 bases). V was clipped by 1 base and J by 0 bases, with 13 bases between them. Germline V gives CDR1 SGHAT, CDR2 FQNNGV. This CDR3 has 16 amino acids. This CDR3 is CASSLGSGLSSYEQYF. CDR3 coding DNA: TGTGCCAGCAGCTTAGGCTCAGGGCTTAGCTCCTACGAGCAGTACTTC.

The chain recombines TRBV5-6 with TRBJ1-5, with D perhaps matching TRBD1 (5 bases). Germline V gene sequence: CDR1 SGHDT, CDR2 YYEEEE. This CDR3 is 16 amino acids long. Trimming pared 4 bases from V and 0 bases from J, leaving 14 bases between. The CDR3 loop reads CASSRGFSYSNQPQHF. In DNA, the CDR3 is TGTGCCAGCAGCAGGGGATTCTCTTATAGCAATCAGCCCCAGCATTTT.

The chain employs TRBV5-4 and TRBJ2-3; the match to TRBD1 covers 8 bases. Per the germline V gene, CDR1 is SGHNT and CDR2 is YYREEE (reference sequence). V trimming: 0 bases; J trimming: 6 bases; junction bases outside the gene matches: 9. The CDR3 loop spans 16 amino acids. CDR3: CASSLAGRGRGDTQYF. The CDR3 DNA sequence: TGTGCCAGCAGCTTGGCTGGCAGGGGGCGCGGGGATACGCAGTATTTT.

The chain joins TRBV16 to TRBJ2-1; 10 bases agree with TRBD2. Losses at the gene ends were 5 bases for V and 9 bases for J; bases not matched to a gene: 7. The CDR3 is 14 amino acids. Germline V gene data show CDR1 as KGHSY and CDR2 as FQNENV. This CDR3 is CASSGLAGVGEQFF. The CDR3 DNA reads as TGTGCCAGCAGCGGGCTAGCGGGAGTAGGTGAGCAGTTCTTC.

For this clone: Other nucleotide sequences from this sample produce the same CDR3. The J gene is TRBJ1-1, the V gene TRBV30; D is ambiguous. The CDR3 totals 11 residues. The V end lost 2 bases, the J end lost 1 base, and 2 bases lay between the germline ends. Germline CDR1 reads GTSNPN; CDR2 reads SVGIG (reference sequence). This CDR3 is CAWSRNTEAFF. The CDR3 DNA sequence: TGTGCCTGGAGTCGGAACACTGAAGCTTTCTTT.

The chain joins TRBV7-2 to TRBJ2-5, with D possibly TRBD2 on 6 matching bases. The CDR3 contains 15 residues. Germline V gene data show CDR1 as SGHTA and CDR2 as FQGNSA. Trimming took 1 base from V and 5 from J, leaving 14 bases between them. CDR3 amino acids: CASSLEGGMMETQYF. In DNA form, the CDR3 reads TGTGCCAGCAGCTTAGAGGGCGGGATGATGGAGACCCAGTACTTC.